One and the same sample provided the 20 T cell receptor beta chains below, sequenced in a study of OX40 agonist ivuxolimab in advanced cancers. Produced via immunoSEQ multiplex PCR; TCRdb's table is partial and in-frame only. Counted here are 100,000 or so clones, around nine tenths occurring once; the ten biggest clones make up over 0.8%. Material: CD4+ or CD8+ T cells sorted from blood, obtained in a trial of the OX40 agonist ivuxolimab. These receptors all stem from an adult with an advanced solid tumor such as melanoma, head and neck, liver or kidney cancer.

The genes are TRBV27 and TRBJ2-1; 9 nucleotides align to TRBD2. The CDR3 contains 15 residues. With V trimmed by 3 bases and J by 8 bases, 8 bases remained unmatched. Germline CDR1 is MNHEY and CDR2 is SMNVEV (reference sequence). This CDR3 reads CASSFSGRLGYEQFF. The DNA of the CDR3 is TGTGCCAGCAGTTTCAGCGGGAGGCTCGGCTATGAGCAGTTCTTC.

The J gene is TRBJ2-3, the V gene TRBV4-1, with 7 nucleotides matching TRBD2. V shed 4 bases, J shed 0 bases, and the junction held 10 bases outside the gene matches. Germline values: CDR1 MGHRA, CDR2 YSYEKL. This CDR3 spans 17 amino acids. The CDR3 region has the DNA TGCGCCAGCAGCCGCACCGGCGGGAGTGCTAGCACAGATACGCAGTATTTT. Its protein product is CASSRTGGSASTDTQYF.

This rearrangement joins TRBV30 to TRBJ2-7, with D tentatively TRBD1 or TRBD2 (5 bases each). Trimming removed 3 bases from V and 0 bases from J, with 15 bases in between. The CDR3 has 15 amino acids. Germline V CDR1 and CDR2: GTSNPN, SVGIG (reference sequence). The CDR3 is CAWRLGGRASYEQYF. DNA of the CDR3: TGTGCCTGGAGGCTAGGAGGCAGGGCCTCCTACGAGCAGTACTTC.

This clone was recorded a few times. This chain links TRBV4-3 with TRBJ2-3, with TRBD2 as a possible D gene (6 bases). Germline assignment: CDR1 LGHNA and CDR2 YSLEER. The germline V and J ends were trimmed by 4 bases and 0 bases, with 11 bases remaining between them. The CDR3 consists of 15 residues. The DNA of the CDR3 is TGCGCCAGCAGCCTATCGGGAGAGAGCACAGATACGCAGTATTTT. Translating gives CASSLSGESTDTQYF.

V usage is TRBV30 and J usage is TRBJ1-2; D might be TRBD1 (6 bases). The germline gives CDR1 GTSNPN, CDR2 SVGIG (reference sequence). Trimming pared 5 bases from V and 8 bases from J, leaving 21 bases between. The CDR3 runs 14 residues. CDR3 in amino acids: CAWANGGQLYGYTF. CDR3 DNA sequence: TGTGCCTGGGCCAATGGGGGGCAGCTATACGGCTACACCTTC.

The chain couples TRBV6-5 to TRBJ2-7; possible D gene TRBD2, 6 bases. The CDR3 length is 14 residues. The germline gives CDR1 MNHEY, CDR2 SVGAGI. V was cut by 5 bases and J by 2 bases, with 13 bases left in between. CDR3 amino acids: CASSPREPPYEQYF. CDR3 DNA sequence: TGTGCCAGCAGTCCCCGGGAGCCTCCCTACGAGCAGTACTTC.

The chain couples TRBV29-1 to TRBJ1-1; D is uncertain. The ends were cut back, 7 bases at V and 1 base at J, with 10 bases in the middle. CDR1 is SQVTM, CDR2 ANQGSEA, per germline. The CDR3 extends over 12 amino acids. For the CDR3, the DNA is TGCAGCGCCGAGCGGGCGAACACTGAAGCTTTCTTT. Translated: CSAERANTEAFF.

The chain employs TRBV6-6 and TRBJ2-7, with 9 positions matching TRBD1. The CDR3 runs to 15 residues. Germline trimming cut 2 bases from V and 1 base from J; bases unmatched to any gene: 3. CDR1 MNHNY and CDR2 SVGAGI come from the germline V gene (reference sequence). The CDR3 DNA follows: TGTGCCAGCAGTTACCCGGGACAGGGATCCTACGAGCAGTACTTC. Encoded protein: CASSYPGQGSYEQYF.

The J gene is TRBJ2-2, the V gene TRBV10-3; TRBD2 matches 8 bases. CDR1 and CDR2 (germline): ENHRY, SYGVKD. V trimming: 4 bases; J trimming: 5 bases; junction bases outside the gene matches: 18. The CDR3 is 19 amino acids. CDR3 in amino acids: CAISVAPPGRALGTGELFF. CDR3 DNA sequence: TGTGCCATCAGTGTCGCCCCCCCCGGGAGGGCCTTAGGGACCGGGGAGCTGTTTTTT.

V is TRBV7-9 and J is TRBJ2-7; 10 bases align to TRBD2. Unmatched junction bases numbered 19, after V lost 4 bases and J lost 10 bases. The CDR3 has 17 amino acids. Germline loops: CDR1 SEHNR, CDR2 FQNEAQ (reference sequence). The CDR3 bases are TGTGCCAGCAGCTCCACGGGGTCCAGCGGGAGGGCCAAGGTTCAGTACTTC. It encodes CASSSTGSSGRAKVQYF.

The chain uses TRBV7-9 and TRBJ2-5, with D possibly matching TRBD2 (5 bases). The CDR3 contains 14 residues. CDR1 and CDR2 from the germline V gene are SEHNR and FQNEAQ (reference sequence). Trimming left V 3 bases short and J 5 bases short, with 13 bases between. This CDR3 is CASSLVAGGETQYF. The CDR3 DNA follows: TGTGCCAGCAGCTTGGTTGCGGGCGGGGAGACCCAGTACTTC.

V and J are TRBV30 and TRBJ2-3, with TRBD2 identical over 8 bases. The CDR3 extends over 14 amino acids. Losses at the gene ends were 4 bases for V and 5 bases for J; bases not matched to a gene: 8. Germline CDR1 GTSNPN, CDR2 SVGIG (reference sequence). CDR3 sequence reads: CAWTPSGSGDTQYF. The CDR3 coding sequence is TGTGCCTGGACCCCAAGCGGGAGCGGAGATACGCAGTATTTT.

The CDR3 region has the DNA TGTGCCAGCAGCCTCCGGGATAGCGGGCATGAGCAGTTCTTC. Its translation: CASSLRDSGHEQFF. This chain connects TRBV7-8 to TRBJ2-1; the match to TRBD2 covers 7 bases. The germline gives CDR1 SGHVS, CDR2 FQNEAQ. V trimming: 5 bases; J trimming: 8 bases; junction bases outside the gene matches: 9. The CDR3 loop spans 14 amino acids.

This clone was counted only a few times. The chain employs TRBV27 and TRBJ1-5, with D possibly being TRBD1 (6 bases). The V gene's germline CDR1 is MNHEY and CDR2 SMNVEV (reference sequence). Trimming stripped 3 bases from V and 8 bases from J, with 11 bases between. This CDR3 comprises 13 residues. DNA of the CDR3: TGTGCCAGCAGTTTCAGGGCAGGGGAGCCCCAGCATTTT. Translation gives CASSFRAGEPQHF.

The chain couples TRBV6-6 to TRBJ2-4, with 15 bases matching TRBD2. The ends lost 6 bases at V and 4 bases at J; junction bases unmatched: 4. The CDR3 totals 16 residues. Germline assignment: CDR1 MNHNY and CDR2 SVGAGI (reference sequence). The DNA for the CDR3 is TGTGCCAGCAGCCCCGGACTAGCGGGGGGGAAAAACATTCAGTACTTC. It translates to CASSPGLAGGKNIQYF.

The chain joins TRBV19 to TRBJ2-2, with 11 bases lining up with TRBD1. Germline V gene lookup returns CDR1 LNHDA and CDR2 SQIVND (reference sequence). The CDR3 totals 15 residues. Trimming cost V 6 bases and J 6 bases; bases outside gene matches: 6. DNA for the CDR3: TGTGCCAGTAGAGGACAGGGGGCTAGGGCCGGGGAGCTGTTTTTT. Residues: CASRGQGARAGELFF.

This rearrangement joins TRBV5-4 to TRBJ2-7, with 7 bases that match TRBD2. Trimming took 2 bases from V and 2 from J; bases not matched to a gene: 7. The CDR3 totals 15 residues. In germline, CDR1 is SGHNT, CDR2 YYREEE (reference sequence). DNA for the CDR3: TGTGCCAGCAGCTTCAGCGGGGTTCCTACCTACGAGCAGTACTTC. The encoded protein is CASSFSGVPTYEQYF.

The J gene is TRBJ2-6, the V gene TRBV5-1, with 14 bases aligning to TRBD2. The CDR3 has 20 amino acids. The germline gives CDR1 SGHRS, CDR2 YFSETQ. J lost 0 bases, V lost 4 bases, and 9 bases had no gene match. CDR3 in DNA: TGCGCCAGCAGCCTCGGGACTAGCGGGAGAAGGAGCTCTGGGGCCAACGTCCTGACTTTC. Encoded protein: CASSLGTSGRRSSGANVLTF.

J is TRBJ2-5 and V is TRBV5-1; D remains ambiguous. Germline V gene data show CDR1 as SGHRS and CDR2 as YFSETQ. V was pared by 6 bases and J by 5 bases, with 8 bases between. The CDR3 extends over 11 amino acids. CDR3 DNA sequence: TGCGCCAGCACGGGTACGGAGACCCAGTACTTC. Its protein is CASTGTETQYF. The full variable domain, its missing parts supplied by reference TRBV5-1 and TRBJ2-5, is KAGVTQTPRYLIKTRGQQVTLSCSPISGHRSVSWYQQTPGQGLQFLFEYFSETQRNKGNFPGRFSGRQFSNSRSEMNVSTLELGDSALYLCASTGTETQYFGPGTRLLVL.

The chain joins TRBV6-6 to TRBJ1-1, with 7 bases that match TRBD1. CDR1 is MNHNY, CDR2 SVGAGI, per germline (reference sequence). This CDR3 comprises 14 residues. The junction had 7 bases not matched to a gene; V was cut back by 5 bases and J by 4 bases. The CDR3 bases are TGTGCCAGCAGTCTTGCAGGGGGGAGCACTGAAGCTTTCTTT. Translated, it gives CASSLAGGSTEAFF.